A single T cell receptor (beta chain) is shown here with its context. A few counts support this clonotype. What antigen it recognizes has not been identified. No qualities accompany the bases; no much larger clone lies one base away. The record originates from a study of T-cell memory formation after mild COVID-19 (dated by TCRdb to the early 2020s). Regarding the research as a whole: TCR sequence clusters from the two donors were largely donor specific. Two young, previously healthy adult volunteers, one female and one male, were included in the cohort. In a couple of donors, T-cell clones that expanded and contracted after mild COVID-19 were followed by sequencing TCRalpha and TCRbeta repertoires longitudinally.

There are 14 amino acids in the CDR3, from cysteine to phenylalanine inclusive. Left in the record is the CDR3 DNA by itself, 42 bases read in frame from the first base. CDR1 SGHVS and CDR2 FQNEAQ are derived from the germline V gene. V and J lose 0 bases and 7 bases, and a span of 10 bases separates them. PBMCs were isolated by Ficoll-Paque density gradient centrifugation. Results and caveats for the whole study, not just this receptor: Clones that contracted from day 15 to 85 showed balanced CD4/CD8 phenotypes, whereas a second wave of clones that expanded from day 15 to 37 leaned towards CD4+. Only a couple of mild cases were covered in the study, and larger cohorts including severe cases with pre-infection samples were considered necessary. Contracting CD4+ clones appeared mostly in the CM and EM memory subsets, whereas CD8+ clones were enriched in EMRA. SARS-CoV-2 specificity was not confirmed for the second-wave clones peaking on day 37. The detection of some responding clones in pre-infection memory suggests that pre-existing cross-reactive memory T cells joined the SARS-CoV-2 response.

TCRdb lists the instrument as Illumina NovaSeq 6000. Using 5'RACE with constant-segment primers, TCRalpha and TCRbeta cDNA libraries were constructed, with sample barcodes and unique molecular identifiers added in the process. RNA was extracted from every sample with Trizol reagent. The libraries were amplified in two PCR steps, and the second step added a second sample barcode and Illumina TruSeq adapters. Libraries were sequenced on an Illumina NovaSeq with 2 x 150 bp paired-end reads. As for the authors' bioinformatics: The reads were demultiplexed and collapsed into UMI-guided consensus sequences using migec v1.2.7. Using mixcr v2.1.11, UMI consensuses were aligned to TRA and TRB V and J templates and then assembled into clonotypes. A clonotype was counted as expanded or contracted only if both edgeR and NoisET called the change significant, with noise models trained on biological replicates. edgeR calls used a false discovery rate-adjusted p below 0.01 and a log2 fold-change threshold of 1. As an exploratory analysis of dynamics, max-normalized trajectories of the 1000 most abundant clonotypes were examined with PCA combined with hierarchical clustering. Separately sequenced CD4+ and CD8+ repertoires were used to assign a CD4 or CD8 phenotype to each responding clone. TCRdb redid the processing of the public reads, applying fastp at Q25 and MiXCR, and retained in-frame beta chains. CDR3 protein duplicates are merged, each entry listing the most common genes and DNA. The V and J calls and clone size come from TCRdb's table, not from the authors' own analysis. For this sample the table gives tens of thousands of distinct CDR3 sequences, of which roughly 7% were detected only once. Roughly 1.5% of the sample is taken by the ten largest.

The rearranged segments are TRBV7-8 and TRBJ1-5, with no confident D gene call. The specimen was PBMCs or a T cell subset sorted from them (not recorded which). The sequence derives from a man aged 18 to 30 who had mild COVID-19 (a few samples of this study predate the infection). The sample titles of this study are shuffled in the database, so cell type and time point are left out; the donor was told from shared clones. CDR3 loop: CASSLAAGWQPQHF. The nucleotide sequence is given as TGTGCCAGCAGCTTAGCGGCGGGGTGGCAGCCCCAGCATTTT.